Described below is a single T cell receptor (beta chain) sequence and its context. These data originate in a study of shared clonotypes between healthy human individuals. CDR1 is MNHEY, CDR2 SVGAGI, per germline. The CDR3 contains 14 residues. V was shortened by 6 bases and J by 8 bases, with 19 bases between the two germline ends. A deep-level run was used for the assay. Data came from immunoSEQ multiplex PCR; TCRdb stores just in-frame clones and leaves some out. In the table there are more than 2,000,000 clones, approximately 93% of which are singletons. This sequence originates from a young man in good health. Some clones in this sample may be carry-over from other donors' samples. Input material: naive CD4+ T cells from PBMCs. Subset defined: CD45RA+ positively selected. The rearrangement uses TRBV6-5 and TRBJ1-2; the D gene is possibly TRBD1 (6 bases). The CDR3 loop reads CASRATGFVRGYTF. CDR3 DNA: TGTGCCAGCAGAGCAACAGGGTTCGTCCGAGGCTACACCTTC.